This is a list of T cell receptor beta chains from one sample in a study of tumor-infiltrating lymphocytes in localized non-small cell lung cancer. Sequencing was performed with immunoSEQ multiplex PCR; in TCRdb, only in-frame clones are kept and a portion is missing. The data contain roughly 11,000 clones, roughly 84% of them singletons. The sequenced sample consisted of lung tumor tissue. The receptors were sampled from a human donor with non-small cell lung cancer. Both conserved end residues are part of each CDR3. Each record gives: V gene, CDR3 length, D gene, clone size, J gene, CDR3 protein, CDR3 DNA. A D gene is named only where the DNA matches it firmly. Not every row has a clone size; where given, it reads once, few, many or a size class.

TRBV7-8	14	TRBD2	-	TRBJ2-1	CASSLSGATREQFF	TGTGCCAGCAGCTTAAGCGGGGCGACCAGGGAGCAGTTCTTC
TRBV18	11	-	-	TRBJ2-1	CASSPANEQFF	TGTGCCAGCTCACCTGCCAATGAGCAGTTCTTC
TRBV9	16	-	-	TRBJ2-5	CASSVGRAGWGETQYF	TGTGCCAGCAGCGTAGGGAGGGCAGGGTGGGGAGAGACCCAGTACTTC
TRBV7-2	16	TRBD2	-	TRBJ2-4	CASSLASGGLKNIQYF	TGTGCCAGCAGCTTAGCTAGCGGGGGGCTAAAAAACATTCAGTACTTC
TRBV29-1	14	-	-	TRBJ2-1	CSVGDFPAYNEQFF	TGCAGCGTTGGTGACTTCCCGGCCTACAATGAGCAGTTCTTC
TRBV6-6	16	TRBD2	-	TRBJ2-7	CASRPLAGGIDYEQYF	TGTGCCAGCAGACCTTTGGCGGGAGGGATAGACTACGAGCAGTACTTC
TRBV27	14	-	-	TRBJ1-1	CASSFYQKGGEAFF	TGTGCCAGCAGTTTCTATCAAAAGGGCGGTGAAGCTTTCTTT
TRBV9	14	TRBD1	-	TRBJ1-2	CASSVDRGFYGYTF	TGTGCCAGCAGCGTGGACAGGGGCTTCTATGGCTACACCTTC
TRBV4-1	15	TRBD2	-	TRBJ2-1	CASSHPGGSGNEQFF	TGCGCCAGCAGCCATCCCGGGGGGAGTGGGAATGAGCAGTTCTTC
TRBV7-9	14	-	-	TRBJ1-1	CASSPPPGGTEAFF	TGTGCCAGCAGCCCGCCTCCGGGGGGCACTGAAGCTTTCTTT
TRBV19	13	-	-	TRBJ2-7	CASSAQRNYEQYF	TGTGCCAGTAGTGCACAGCGGAACTACGAGCAGTACTTC
TRBV11-2	18	-	-	TRBJ1-4	CASSRFQSLAGTYEKLFF	TGTGCCAGCAGCCGCTTCCAATCTCTAGCCGGGACGTATGAAAAACTGTTTTTT
TRBV5-1	15	-	-	TRBJ2-2	CASSLDGTATGELFF	TGCGCCAGCAGCTTGGATGGGACTGCGACCGGGGAGCTGTTTTTT
TRBV11-1	14	TRBD2	once	TRBJ2-1	CASSLTSGHNEQFF	TGTGCCAGCAGCTTGACTAGCGGACACAATGAGCAGTTCTTC
TRBV2	15	-	once	TRBJ2-5	CASRAQGRLQETQYF	TGTGCCAGCAGAGCCCAGGGACGGCTACAAGAGACCCAGTACTTC
TRBV7-8	15	TRBD1	-	TRBJ2-2	CASSSRGPSTGELFF	TGTGCCAGCAGCTCCAGGGGGCCCAGCACCGGGGAGCTGTTTTTT
TRBV7-9	15	TRBD1	-	TRBJ1-2	CASSLEGGQFYGYTF	TGTGCCAGCAGCCTAGAGGGGGGACAGTTCTATGGCTACACCTTC
TRBV4-3	15	-	-	TRBJ1-2	CASSQDRHGNYGYTF	TGCGCCAGCAGCCAAGATAGACACGGAAACTATGGCTACACCTTC
TRBV5-4	18	TRBD1	-	TRBJ1-2	CASSLAVGQGHLNYGYTF	TGTGCCAGCAGCTTGGCTGTGGGACAGGGGCACCTGAACTATGGCTACACCTTC
TRBV29-1	15	-	-	TRBJ1-2	CSVEGVRGARDGYTF	TGCAGCGTTGAAGGAGTAAGAGGGGCTCGGGATGGCTACACCTTC
TRBV6-1	13	-	once	TRBJ1-2	CASSESIIGGYTF	TGTGCCAGCAGTGAATCTATCATTGGTGGCTACACCTTC
TRBV5-8	15	-	-	TRBJ2-3	CASSWRVGGTDTQYF	TGTGCCAGCAGCTGGAGGGTAGGGGGCACAGATACGCAGTATTTT
TRBV6-5	15	TRBD1	-	TRBJ1-4	CASSYGGTANEKLFF	TGTGCCAGCAGTTACGGAGGGACAGCAAATGAAAAACTGTTTTTT
TRBV4-2	13	TRBD2	-	TRBJ2-5	CASSPSGEETQYF	TGTGCCAGCAGCCCTAGCGGGGAAGAGACCCAGTACTTC
TRBV27	14	-	medium-sized	TRBJ2-5	CASSAGGNQETQYF	TGTGCCAGCAGCGCTGGGGGAAATCAAGAGACCCAGTACTTC
TRBV10-2	12	TRBD1	few	TRBJ1-4	CASSGQGRKLFF	TGCGCCAGCAGTGGACAGGGTCGCAAACTGTTTTTT
TRBV2	17	TRBD2	-	TRBJ2-5	CASSGRTSGGTQETQYF	TGTGCCAGCAGTGGGCGGACTAGCGGGGGAACACAAGAGACCCAGTACTTC
TRBV5-1	15	TRBD2	-	TRBJ2-5	CASSPRTSGQETQYF	TGCGCCAGCAGCCCCCGGACTAGCGGACAAGAGACCCAGTACTTC
TRBV6-5	13	-	medium-sized	TRBJ1-2	CASSRDTIYGYTF	TGTGCCAGCAGTCGGGACACTATCTATGGCTACACCTTC
TRBV7-9	14	-	-	TRBJ2-2	CASSFHQGAGELFF	TGTGCCAGCAGCTTTCACCAGGGCGCCGGGGAGCTGTTTTTT
TRBV4-1	16	-	-	TRBJ2-3	CASSQGISGSTDTQYF	TGCGCCAGCAGCCAAGGAATTAGCGGTAGCACAGATACGCAGTATTTT
TRBV6-1	11	-	-	TRBJ2-7	CASMQVNEQYF	TGTGCCAGCATGCAGGTTAACGAGCAGTACTTC
TRBV7-9	14	-	-	TRBJ1-2	CASSLDRGAGGYTF	TGTGCCAGCAGCTTAGATCGGGGGGCTGGTGGCTACACCTTC
TRBV27	17	TRBD1	-	TRBJ1-2	CASRTGTGGGWAKGYTF	TGTGCCAGCAGAACTGGGACAGGGGGCGGTTGGGCGAAAGGCTACACCTTC
TRBV28	19	TRBD2	-	TRBJ2-7	CASSSLGLAGGGLPYEQYF	TGTGCCAGCAGTTCCCTCGGACTAGCGGGAGGGGGATTGCCCTACGAGCAGTACTTC